This entry describes one T cell receptor beta chain. Its target is not known. Produced via immunoSEQ multiplex PCR; TCRdb's table is partial and in-frame only. The sample shows around 95,000 clones, about 94% of them seen only once. The data originate from a study of siplizumab effects on memory and regulatory T cells. CDR1 is SEHNR and CDR2 is FQNEAQ in the germline V gene (reference sequence). Trimming cost V 0 bases and J 2 bases, with 13 bases left between them. CDR3 length equals 16 residues. Study-wide findings and caveats: Memory T cells appeared less diverse than naive cells, which seemed to contribute substantially to alloresponse.

The material sequenced was non-Treg CD4+ T cells sorted from blood. The genes are TRBV7-9 and TRBJ1-2; weak D call: TRBD1 (5 bases). The source of this sequence is a human donor in good health. The CDR3 spells CASSLAGAGENYGYTF. The CDR3 nucleotides are TGTGCCAGCAGCTTAGCGGGTGCGGGGGAGAACTATGGCTACACCTTC.